A single sample is the source of the 8 T cell receptor beta chains below, sequenced in a study of Ad26.COV2.S vaccination and SARS-CoV-2 variants (TCRdb year 2021). The receptor library was made with the immunoSEQ multiplex PCR assay. Entries here come from immuneACCESS through TCRdb and include only in-frame sequences with V and J called. Some clones fail to appear in such tables; in the studies checked, an unresolved V gene covers under half of the shortfall, and the cause of the remainder is unknown. This sample is represented by about 440,000 clones; roughly 91% of them were singletons. Approximately 4.3% of the sample rests with the top ten. The treatment or condition tag for this specimen amounts to: roughly 20 received Ad26.COV2.S at low or high dose, single or two shots; roughly five received placebo; per-sample allocation not given. For vaccine and placebo recipients, repertoires were sequenced using samples collected on day 63 after the first injection.

Specimen: peripheral blood, collected in a trial of Ad26.COV2.S vaccine versus placebo. These receptors all come from a person between 18 and 60 years old who received the Ad26.COV2.S COVID-19 vaccine or a placebo.

The genes are TRBV30 and TRBJ2-1, with 10 bases matching TRBD2. CDR3 length: 15 amino acids. V trimming: 0 bases; J trimming: 8 bases; junction bases outside the gene matches: 7. Germline loops: CDR1 GTSNPN, CDR2 SVGIG (reference sequence). CDR3 in DNA: TGTGCCTGGAGTGTTCTAGCGGGAGCTGTTGATGAGCAGTTCTTC. It yields the protein CAWSVLAGAVDEQFF. The full variable domain, completed using reference TRBV30 and TRBJ2-1, is SQTIHQWPATLVQPVGSPLSLECTVEGTSNPNLYWYRQAAGRGLQLLFYSVGIGQISSEVPQNLSASRPQDRQFILSSKKLLLSDSGFYLCAWSVLAGAVDEQFFGPGTRLTVL.

This clone was seen many times. The genes are TRBV6-2 or TRBV6-3 and TRBJ1-5, with D possibly being TRBD1 (5 bases). The CDR3 runs 15 residues. Germline V lookup: CDR1 MNHEY, CDR2 SVGEGT. V shed 2 bases and J shed 3 bases, with 11 bases lying between them. The CDR3 loop reads CASSYETVYNQPQHF. Written as DNA, the CDR3 is TGTGCCAGCAGTTACGAGACAGTCTACAATCAGCCCCAGCATTTT.

The chain uses TRBV6-4 and TRBJ2-1; 7 bases agree with TRBD1. The V and J ends lost 5 bases and 7 bases, in that order; junction bases with no gene match: 5. The CDR3 is 13 residues long. Looked up from germline, CDR1 is MRHNA and CDR2 is SNTAGT. CDR3 coding DNA: TGTGCCAGCAGTTTAACAGGGGTGAATGAGCAGTTCTTC. The encoded protein is CASSLTGVNEQFF.

V is TRBV27 and J is TRBJ1-5; 7 bases line up with TRBD1. The CDR3 covers 14 residues. J gave up 6 bases and V 3 bases, and 5 bases lay outside the gene matches. Germline-derived CDR1 and CDR2 are MNHEY and SMNVEV (reference sequence). CDR3 in amino acids: CASSFDRETQPQHF. The CDR3 region has the DNA TGTGCCAGCAGTTTTGACAGGGAGACTCAGCCCCAGCATTTT.

This sequence joins TRBV28 and TRBJ2-7, with a tentative D call TRBD2 (6 bases). Germline V gives CDR1 MDHEN, CDR2 SYDVKM. The V gene lost 5 bases and the J gene lost 3 bases, with 11 bases spanning the gap. The CDR3 runs 13 residues. The CDR3 protein is CASSHGLIYEQYF. In DNA, the CDR3 is TGTGCCAGCAGTCACGGACTAATCTACGAGCAGTACTTC.

V gene TRBV7-9 combines with J gene TRBJ2-7, with 14 bases fitting TRBD2. CDR3 length equals 18 residues. V lost 5 bases and J lost 7; bases outside the gene matches: 16. Looked up from germline, CDR1 is SEHNR and CDR2 is FQNEAQ (reference sequence). The CDR3 reads CASSRTGTSGRHPREQYF. CDR3 nucleotides: TGTGCCAGCAGCCGCACCGGGACTAGCGGGAGACACCCGCGGGAGCAGTACTTC. The variable domain in full, completed from reference TRBV7-9 and TRBJ2-7, reads DTGVSQNPRHKITKRGQNVTFRCDPISEHNRLYWYRQTLGQGPEFLTYFQNEAQLEKSRLLSDRFSAERPKGSFSTLEIQRTEQGDSAMYLCASSRTGTSGRHPREQYFGPGTRLTVT.

CDR3 in amino acids: CASSARPRADEQFF. CDR3 nucleotides: TGTGCCAGCAGCGCGAGGCCGCGGGCCGATGAGCAGTTCTTC. This rearrangement joins TRBV9 to TRBJ2-1; possible D gene TRBD2, 5 bases. The CDR3 loop spans 14 amino acids. Trimming took off 3 bases at V and 8 bases at J, with 15 bases between the two ends. Germline CDR1 reads SGDLS; CDR2 reads YYNGEE. Full variable domain (remainder filled in from reference TRBV9 and TRBJ2-1): DSGVTQTPKHLITATGQRVTLRCSPRSGDLSVYWYQQSLDQGLQFLIQYYNGEERAKGNILERFSAQQFPDLHSELNLSSLELGDSALYFCASSARPRADEQFFGPGTRLTVL.

The chain couples TRBV7-8 to TRBJ2-1, with 15 positions matching TRBD2. CDR1 is SGHVS and CDR2 is FQNEAQ in the germline V gene. After removal of 6 bases from V and 4 bases from J, the junction contained 13 bases not matched to a gene. There are 19 residues in the CDR3. The CDR3 nucleotides are TGTGCCAGCAGACTTCCGTGGGGGACTAGCGGGAGGCCTTACAATGAGCAGTTCTTC. It yields the protein CASRLPWGTSGRPYNEQFF.